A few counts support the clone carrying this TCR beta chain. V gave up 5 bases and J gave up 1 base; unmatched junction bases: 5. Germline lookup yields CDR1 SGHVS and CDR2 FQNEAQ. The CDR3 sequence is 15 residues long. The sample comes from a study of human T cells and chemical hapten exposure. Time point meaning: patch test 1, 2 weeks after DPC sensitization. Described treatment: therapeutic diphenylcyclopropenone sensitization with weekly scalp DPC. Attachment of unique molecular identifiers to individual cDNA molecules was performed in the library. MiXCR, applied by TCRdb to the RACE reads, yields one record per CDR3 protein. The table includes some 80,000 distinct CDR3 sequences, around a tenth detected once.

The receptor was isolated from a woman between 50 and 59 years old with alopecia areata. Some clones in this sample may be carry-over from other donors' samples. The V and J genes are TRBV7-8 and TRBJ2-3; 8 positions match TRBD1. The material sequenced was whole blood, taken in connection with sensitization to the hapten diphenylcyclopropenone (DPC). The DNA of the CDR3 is TGTGCCAGCAGCCGGACAGGGCTCGGCACAGATACGCAGTATTTT. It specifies CASSRTGLGTDTQYF. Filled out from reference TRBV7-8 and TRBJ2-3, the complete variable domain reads GAGVSQSPRYKVAKRGQDVALRCDPISGHVSLFWYQQALGQGPEFLTYFQNEAQLDKSGLPSDRFFAERPEGSVSTLKIQRTQQEDSAVYLCASSRTGLGTDTQYFGPGTRLTVL.